The entry below describes one T cell receptor beta chain. Its antigen is still unknown. Because the CDR3's place on the DNA is in doubt, the DNA is left out and the CDR3 is given as listed by TCRdb. This sample stems from a study of T cells after yellow fever vaccination. Study background: Preparation used SMART-Seq v4 Ultra Low Input for the low-cell-number fractions. General study results and limits: One caveat is that FACS-sorted repertoires could contain abundant clonotypes contaminating from the bulk population.

TCRdb reprocessed the 5' RACE reads via MiXCR and lists one record per CDR3 protein. In the table there are some 250,000 distinct CDR3 sequences, 6.5% to 8.5% of which are singletons. The germline V gene encodes CDR1 SGHRS and CDR2 YFSETQ. The CDR3 numbers 14 amino acids, ends counted. The clonotype was recovered from a man aged 30-40 years who received the YFV17D yellow fever vaccine. The starting material was CD4+ T cells sorted from PBMCs, obtained 15 days after the yellow fever booster vaccination. This chain connects TRBV5-1 to TRBJ2-2. Here the CDR3 reads CASTPFFGAGELFF.